This entry concerns a single TCR beta chain. Original processing methods: Reference gene primers were amplified, and this amplification served to estimate nucleated cell counts. Measured with immunoSEQ multiplex PCR; TCRdb has only the in-frame clones, and not every one. The DNA gave D and trimming, while V, J and clone size come from that table. The sample carries around 140,000 clones, about nine tenths recorded once. With V trimmed by 8 bases and J by 2 bases, 7 bases remained unmatched. The CDR3 is made up of 15 amino acids. From germline, CDR1 is SGHAT and CDR2 FQNNGV. This specimen comes from a study of blood T cell repertoires in COVID-19. Study-wide background: Acute and convalescent COVID-19 specimens originated in the United States, Italy and Spain.

Sequencing was carried out using peripheral blood. The chain combines TRBV11-2 with TRBJ2-3, with 10 bases that match TRBD1. This clonotype originated in a man aged 45 to 65 who had recovered from COVID-19. The CDR3 sequence: CASSRQGAYTDTQYF. In DNA, the CDR3 is TGTGCCAGCTCGAGACAGGGGGCCTACACAGATACGCAGTATTTT.